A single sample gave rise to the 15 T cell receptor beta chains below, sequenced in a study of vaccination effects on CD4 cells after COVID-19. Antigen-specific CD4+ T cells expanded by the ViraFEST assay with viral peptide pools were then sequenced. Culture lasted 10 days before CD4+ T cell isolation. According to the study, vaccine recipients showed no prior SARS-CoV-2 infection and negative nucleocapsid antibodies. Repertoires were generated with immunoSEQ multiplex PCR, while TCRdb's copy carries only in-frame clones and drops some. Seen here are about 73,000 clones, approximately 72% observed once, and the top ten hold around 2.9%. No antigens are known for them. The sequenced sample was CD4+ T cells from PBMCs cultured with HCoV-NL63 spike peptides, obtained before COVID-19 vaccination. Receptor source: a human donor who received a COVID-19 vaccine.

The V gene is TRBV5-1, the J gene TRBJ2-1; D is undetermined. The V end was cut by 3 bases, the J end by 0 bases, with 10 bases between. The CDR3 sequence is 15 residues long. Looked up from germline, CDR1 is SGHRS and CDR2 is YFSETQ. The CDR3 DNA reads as TGCGCCAGCAGCTCGGTTCCCAGCTCCTACAATGAGCAGTTCTTC. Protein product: CASSSVPSSYNEQFF.

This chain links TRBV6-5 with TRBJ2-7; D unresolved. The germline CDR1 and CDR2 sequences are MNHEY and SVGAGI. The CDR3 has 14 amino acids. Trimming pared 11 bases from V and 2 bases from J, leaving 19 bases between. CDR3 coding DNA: TGTGCCTCCAGCCAGACACGGCCGCCCTACGAGCAGTACGTC. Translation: CASSQTRPPYEQYV.

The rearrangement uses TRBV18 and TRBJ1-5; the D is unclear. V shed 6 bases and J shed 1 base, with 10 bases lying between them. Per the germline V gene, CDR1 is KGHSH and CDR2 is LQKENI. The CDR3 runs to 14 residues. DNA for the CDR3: TGTGCCAGCTCGCAAGGGCTGAGCAATCAGCCCCAGCATTTT. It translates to CASSQGLSNQPQHF.

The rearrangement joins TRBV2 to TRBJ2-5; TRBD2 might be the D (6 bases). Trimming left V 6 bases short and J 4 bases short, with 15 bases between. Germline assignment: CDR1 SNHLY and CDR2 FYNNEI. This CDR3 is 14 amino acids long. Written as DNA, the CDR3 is TGTGCCAGCAGGAAGGCCTTAGCGGCAGAGACCCAGTACTTC. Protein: CASRKALAAETQYF.

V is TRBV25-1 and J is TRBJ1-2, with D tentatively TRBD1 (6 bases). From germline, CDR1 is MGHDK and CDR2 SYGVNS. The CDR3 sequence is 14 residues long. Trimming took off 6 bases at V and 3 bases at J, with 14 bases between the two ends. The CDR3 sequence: CASSGTGLDYGYTF. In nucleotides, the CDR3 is TGTGCCAGCAGCGGTACAGGGCTCGACTATGGCTACACCTTC.

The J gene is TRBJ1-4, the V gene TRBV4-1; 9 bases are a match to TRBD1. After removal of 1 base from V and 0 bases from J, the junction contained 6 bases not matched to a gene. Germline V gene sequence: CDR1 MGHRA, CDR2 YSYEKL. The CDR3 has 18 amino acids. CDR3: CASSQAGTGSSTNEKLFF. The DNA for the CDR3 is TGCGCCAGCAGCCAAGCCGGGACAGGGAGTTCAACTAATGAAAAACTGTTTTTT.

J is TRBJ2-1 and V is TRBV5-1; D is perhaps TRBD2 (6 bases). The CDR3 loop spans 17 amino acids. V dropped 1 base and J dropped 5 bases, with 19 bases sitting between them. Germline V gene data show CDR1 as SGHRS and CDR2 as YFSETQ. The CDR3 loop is CASSLTAGLASNNEQFF. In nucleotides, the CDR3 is TGCGCCAGCAGCTTGACCGCGGGGCTAGCGAGCAACAATGAGCAGTTCTTC.

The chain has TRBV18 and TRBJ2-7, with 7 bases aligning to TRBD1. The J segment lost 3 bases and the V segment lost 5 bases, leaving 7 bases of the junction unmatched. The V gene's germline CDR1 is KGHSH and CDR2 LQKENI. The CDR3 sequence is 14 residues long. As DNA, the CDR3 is TGTGCCAGCTCATCAACAGGGGCCGGCTACGAGCAGTACGTC. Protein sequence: CASSSTGAGYEQYV.

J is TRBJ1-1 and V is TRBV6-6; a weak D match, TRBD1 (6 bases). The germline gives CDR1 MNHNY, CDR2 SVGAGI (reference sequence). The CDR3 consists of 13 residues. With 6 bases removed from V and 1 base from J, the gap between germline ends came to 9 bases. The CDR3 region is CASSQGTNTEAFF. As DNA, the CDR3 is TGTGCCAGCAGCCAGGGGACGAACACTGAAGCTTTCTTT.

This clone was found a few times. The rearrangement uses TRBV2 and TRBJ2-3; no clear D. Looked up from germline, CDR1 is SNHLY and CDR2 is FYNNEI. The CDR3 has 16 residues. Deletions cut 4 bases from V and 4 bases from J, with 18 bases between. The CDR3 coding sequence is TGTGCCAGCAGTGCAGTCTCCCCGGCTATGGCAGATACGCAGTATTTT. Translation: CASSAVSPAMADTQYF.

The DNA for the CDR3 is TGTGCCAGCAGACGAATTGGTGGGGGCCAGCCCCAGCATTTT. It translates to CASRRIGGGQPQHF. The chain employs TRBV6-5 and TRBJ1-5, with D perhaps matching TRBD1 (6 bases). Germline V gene lookup returns CDR1 MNHEY and CDR2 SVGAGI. V lost 6 bases to trimming and J lost 7 bases, with 16 bases between them. This CDR3 has 14 amino acids.

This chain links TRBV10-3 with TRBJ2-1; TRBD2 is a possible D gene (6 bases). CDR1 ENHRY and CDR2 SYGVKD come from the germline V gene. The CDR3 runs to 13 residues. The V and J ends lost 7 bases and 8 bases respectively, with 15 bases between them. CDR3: CAIKGHGGDEQFF. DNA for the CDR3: TGTGCCATCAAAGGGCATGGAGGGGATGAGCAGTTCTTC.

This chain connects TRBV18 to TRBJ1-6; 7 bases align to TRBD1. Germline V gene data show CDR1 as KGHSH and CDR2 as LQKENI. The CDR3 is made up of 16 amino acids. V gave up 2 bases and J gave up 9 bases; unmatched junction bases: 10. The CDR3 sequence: CASSPSSLTGTSPLHF. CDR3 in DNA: TGTGCCAGCTCACCAAGTTCTTTGACAGGGACTTCACCCCTCCACTTT.

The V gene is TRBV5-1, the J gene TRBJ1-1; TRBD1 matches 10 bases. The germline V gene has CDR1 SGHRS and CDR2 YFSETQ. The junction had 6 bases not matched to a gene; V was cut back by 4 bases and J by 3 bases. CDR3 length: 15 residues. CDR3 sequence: CASSVEGQGYTEAFF. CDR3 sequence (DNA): TGCGCCAGCAGCGTAGAGGGACAGGGGTACACTGAAGCTTTCTTT.

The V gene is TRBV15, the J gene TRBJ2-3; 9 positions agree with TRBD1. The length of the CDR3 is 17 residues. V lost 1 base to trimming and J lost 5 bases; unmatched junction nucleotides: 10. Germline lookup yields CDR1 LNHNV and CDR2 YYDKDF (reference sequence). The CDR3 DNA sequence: TGTGCCACCAGCAGAGCTACAGGGGGCCCTCTGGGAGATACGCAGTATTTT. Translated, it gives CATSRATGGPLGDTQYF.